This T cell receptor (beta chain) was captured by sequencing in a study of tumor-infiltrating lymphocytes in primary liver carcinoma. The overall study: The cohort included men and women aged 30 to 69 years. Roughly 3.5 to 8 million productive TCRbeta reads were obtained per sample, with similar numbers across tissue types. Study-wide results and limits: The 250 largest clones made up significantly more of tumor than blood repertoires (p = 0.039).

Trimming took 1 base from V and 4 from J, leaving 5 bases between them. The CDR3 consists of 13 residues. Germline V gene data show CDR1 as ENHRY and CDR2 as SYGVKD. The researchers obtained blood RNA from unsorted whole blood and also extracted germline DNA. A sample of around 4 milliliters of peripheral blood was taken before surgery. This clonotype was recorded a few times. The antigen is not known. Priming with a constant-region primer yielded TCR beta cDNA from 450 to 550 ng total RNA. Slightly modified ARM-PCR, run as three nested multiplex PCR rounds, produced the TCR beta libraries. TRBV1-TRBV30 forward and Cbeta reverse primers drove the first two approximately 11-cycle rounds. TCRdb ran MiXCR on the multiplex PCR reads and lists one entry per CDR3 protein. The sample lists over 250,000 distinct CDR3 sequences, approximately 58% seen once, with 15% to 20% in the top ten.

The source of this sequence is a woman in her 30s with primary liver carcinoma and hepatitis B virus infection. Material for sequencing was peripheral blood. J is TRBJ2-1 and V is TRBV10-3, with D maybe TRBD2 (5 bases). CDR3 protein: CAISELAYNEQFF. The CDR3 DNA follows: TGTGCCATCAGTGAGTTAGCGTACAATGAGCAGTTCTTC.